The clone carrying this T cell receptor (beta chain) was observed many times. Its antigen is not known. Each CDR3 protein is one row after TCRdb ran MiXCR on the reads. The sample holds approximately 910,000 distinct CDR3 sequences, approximately 32% seen once. This entry is derived from a study of T cell repertoires in cytomegalovirus infection. Regarding the study as a whole: Carriers of CMV and the relevant HLA type were discriminated by public TCR beta frequency.

CDR1 SGHTA and CDR2 FQGNSA come from the germline V gene. The CDR3 has 13 amino acids. The V end was cut by 8 bases, the J end by 4 bases, with 14 bases between. This rearrangement joins TRBV7-2 to TRBJ2-5; TRBD1 is a possible D gene (6 bases). This receptor was identified in a human donor in good health (CMV status not recorded). Some clones in this sample may be carry-over from other donors' samples. The specimen comprised cultured CD8+ T cells from PBMCs, sampled from culture after CMV antigen stimulation. The CDR3 region is CASRGVDRETQYF. The CDR3 bases are TGTGCCAGCCGCGGCGTGGACAGAGAGACCCAGTACTTC.